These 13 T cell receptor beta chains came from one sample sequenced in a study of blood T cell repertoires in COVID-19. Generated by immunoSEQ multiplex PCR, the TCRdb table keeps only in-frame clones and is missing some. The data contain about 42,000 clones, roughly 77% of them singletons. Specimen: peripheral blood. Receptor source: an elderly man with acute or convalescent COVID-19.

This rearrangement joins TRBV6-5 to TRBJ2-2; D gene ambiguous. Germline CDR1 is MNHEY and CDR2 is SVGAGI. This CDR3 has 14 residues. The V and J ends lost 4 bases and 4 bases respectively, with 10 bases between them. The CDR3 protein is CASSLISGTGELFF. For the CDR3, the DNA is TGTGCCAGCAGTTTAATTTCGGGCACCGGGGAGCTGTTTTTT.

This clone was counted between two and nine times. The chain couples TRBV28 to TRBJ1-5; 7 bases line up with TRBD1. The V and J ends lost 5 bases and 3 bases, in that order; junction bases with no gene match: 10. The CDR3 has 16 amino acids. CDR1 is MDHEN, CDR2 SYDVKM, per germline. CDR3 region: CASSGGTVRTNQPQHF. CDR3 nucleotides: TGTGCCAGCAGTGGCGGGACAGTAAGAACCAATCAGCCCCAGCATTTT.

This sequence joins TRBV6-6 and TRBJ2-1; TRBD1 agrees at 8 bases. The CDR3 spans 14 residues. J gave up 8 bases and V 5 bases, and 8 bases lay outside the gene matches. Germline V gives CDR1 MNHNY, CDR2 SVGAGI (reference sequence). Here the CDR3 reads CASSRGQVRDEQFF. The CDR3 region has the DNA TGTGCCAGCAGTCGGGGACAGGTTCGAGATGAGCAGTTCTTC.

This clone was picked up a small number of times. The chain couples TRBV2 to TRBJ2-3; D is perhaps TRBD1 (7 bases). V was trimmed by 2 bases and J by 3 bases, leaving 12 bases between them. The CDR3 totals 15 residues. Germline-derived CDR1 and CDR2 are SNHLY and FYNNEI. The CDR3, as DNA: TGTGCCAGCAGTGAACGGCCAGGGGGGACAGATACGCAGTATTTT. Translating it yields CASSERPGGTDTQYF.

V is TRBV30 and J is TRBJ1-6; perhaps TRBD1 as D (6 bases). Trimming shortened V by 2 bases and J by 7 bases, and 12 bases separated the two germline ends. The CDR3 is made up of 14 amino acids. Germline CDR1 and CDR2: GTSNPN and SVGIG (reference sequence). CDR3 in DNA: TGTGCCTGGAGTAAGGAGACAGGCAATTCACCCCTCCACTTT. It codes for CAWSKETGNSPLHF. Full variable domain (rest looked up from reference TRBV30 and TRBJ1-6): SQTIHQWPATLVQPVGSPLSLECTVEGTSNPNLYWYRQAAGRGLQLLFYSVGIGQISSEVPQNLSASRPQDRQFILSSKKLLLSDSGFYLCAWSKETGNSPLHFGNGTRLTVT.

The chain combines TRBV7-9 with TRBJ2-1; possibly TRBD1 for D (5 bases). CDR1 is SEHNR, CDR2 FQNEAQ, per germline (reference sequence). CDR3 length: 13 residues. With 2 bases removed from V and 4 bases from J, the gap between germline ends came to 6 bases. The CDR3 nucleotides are TGTGCCAGCAGCTTAAGGGGTTACAATGAGCAGTTCTTC. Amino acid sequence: CASSLRGYNEQFF.

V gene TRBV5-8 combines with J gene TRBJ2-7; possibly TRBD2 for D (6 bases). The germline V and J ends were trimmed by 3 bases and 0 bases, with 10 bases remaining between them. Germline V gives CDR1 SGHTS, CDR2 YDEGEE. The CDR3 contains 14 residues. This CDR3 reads CASSSGTDSYEQYF. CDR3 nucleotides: TGTGCCAGCAGCTCCGGGACTGACTCCTACGAGCAGTACTTC.

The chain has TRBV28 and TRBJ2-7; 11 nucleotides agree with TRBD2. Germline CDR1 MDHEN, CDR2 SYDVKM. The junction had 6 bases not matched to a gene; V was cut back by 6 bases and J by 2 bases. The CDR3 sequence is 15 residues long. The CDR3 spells CASSAGLAVTYEQYF. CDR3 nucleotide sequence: TGTGCCAGCAGCGCGGGACTAGCGGTTACCTACGAGCAGTACTTC.

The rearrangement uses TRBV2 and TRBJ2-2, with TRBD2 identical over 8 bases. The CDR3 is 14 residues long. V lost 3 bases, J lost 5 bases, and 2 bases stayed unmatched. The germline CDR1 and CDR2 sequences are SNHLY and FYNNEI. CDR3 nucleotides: TGTGCCAGCAGTGACACTAGCGGTACCGGGGAGCTGTTTTTT. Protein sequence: CASSDTSGTGELFF.

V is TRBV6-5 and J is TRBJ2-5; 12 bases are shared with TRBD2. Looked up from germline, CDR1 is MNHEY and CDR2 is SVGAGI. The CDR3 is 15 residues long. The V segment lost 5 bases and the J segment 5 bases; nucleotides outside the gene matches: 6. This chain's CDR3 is CASSIRLAGAETQYF. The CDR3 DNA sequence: TGTGCCAGCAGTATCCGACTAGCGGGAGCTGAGACCCAGTACTTC.

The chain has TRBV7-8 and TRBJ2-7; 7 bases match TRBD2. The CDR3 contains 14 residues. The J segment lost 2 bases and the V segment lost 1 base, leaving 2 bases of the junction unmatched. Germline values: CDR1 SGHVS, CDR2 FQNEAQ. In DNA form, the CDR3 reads TGTGCCAGCAGCTTAGGCGGGGGTCCCTACGAGCAGTACTTC. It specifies CASSLGGGPYEQYF.

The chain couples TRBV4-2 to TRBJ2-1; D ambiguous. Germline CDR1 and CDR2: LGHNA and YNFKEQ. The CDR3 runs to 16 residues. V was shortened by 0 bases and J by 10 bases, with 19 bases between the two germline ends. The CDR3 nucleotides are TGTGCCAGCAGCCAAGATCGAGCCGGCTCCTCTAGGGAGCAGTTCTTC. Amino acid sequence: CASSQDRAGSSREQFF.

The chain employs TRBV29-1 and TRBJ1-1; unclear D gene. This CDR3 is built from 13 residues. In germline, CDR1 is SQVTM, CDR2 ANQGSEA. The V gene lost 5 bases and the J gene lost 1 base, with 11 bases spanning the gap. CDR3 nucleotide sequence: TGCAGCGTTAGAAGGAGCCCGAACACTGAAGCTTTCTTT. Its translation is CSVRRSPNTEAFF.